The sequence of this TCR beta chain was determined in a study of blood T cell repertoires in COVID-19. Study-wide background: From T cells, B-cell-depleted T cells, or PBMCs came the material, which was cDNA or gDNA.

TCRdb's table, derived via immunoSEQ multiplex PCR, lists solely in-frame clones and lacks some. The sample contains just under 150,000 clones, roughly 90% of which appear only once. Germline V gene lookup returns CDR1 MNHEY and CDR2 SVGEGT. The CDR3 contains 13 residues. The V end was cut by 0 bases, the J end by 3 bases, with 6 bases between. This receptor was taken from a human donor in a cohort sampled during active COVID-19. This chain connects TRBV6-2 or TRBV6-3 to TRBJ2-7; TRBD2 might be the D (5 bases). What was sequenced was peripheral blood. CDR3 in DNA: TGTGCCAGCAGTTACTCTGCGGGCTACGAGCAGTACTTC. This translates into CASSYSAGYEQYF.